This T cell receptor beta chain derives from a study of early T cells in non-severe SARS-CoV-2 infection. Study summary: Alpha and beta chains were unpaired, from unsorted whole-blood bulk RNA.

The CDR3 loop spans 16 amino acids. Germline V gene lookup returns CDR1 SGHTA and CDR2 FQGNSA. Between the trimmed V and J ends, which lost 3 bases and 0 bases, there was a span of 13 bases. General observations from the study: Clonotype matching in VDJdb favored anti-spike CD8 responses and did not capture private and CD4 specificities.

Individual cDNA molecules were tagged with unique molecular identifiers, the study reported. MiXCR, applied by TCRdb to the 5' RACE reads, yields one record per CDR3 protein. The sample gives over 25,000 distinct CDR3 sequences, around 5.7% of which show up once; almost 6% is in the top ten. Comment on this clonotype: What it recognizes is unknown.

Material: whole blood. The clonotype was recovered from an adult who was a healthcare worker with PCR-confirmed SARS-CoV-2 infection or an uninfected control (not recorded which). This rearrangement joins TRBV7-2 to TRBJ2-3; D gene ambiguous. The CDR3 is CASSFRPQASTDTQYF. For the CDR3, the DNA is TGTGCCAGCAGCTTCCGACCCCAAGCGAGCACAGATACGCAGTATTTT.